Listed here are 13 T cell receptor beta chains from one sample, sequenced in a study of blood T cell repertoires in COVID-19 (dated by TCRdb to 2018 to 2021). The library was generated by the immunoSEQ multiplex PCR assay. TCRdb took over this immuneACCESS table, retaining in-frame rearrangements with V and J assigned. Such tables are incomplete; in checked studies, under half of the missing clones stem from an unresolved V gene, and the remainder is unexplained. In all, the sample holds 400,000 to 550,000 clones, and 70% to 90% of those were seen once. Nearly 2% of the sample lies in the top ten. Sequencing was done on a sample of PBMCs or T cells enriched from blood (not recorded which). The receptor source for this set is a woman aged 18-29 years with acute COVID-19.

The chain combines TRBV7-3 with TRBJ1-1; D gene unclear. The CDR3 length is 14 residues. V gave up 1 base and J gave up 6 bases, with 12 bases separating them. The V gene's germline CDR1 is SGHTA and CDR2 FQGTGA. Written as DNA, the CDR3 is TGTGCCAGCAGCTTAATCCCAGGCTCGTCTGAAGCTTTCTTT. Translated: CASSLIPGSSEAFF.

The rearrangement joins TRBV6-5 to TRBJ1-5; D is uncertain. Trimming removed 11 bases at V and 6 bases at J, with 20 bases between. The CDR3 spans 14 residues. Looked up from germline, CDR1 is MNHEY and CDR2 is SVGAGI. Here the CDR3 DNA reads TGTGCCTCCCGAAAGGCCCAGGTCGGTCAGCCCCAGCATTTT. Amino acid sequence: CASRKAQVGQPQHF.

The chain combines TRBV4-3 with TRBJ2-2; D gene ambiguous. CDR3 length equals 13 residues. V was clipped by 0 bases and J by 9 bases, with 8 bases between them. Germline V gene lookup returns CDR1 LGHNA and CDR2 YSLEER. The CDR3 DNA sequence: TGCGCCAGCAGCCAAGACGTACACCGGGAGCTGTTTTTT. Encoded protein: CASSQDVHRELFF.

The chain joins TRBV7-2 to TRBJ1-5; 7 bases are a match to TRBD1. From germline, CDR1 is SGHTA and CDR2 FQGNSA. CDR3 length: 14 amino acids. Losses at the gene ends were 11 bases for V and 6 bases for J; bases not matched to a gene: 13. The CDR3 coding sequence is TGTGCCCCTCTGGGGCAGGGGGAAGGTCAGCCCCAGCATTTT. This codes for CAPLGQGEGQPQHF. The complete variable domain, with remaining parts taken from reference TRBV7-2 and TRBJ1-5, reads GAGVSQSPSNKVTEKGKDVELRCDPISGHTALYWYRQSLGQGLEFLIYFQGNSAPDKSGLPSDRFSAERTGGSVSTLTIQRTQQEDSAVYLCAPLGQGEGQPQHFGDGTRLSIL.

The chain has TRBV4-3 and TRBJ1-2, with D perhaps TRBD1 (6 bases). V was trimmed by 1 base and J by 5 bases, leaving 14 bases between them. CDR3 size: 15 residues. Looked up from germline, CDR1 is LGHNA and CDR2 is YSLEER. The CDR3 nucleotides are TGCGCCAGCAGCCAAGCCCTTACAGGGAAGTATGGCTACACCTTC. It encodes CASSQALTGKYGYTF.

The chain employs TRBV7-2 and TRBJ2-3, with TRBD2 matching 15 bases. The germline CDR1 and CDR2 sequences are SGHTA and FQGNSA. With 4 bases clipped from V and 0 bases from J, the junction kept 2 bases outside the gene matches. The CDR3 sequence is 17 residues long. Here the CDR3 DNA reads TGTGCCAGCAGCTGGACTAGCGGGAGGGCTAGCACAGATACGCAGTATTTT. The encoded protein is CASSWTSGRASTDTQYF. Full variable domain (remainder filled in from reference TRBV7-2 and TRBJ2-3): GAGVSQSPSNKVTEKGKDVELRCDPISGHTALYWYRQSLGQGLEFLIYFQGNSAPDKSGLPSDRFSAERTGGSVSTLTIQRTQQEDSAVYLCASSWTSGRASTDTQYFGPGTRLTVL.

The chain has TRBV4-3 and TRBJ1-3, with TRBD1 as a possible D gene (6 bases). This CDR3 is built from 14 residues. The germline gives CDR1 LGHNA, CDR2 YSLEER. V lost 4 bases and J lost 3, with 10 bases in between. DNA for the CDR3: TGCGCCAGCAGCCTGGGACACGTTGGAAACACCATATATTTT. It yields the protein CASSLGHVGNTIYF.

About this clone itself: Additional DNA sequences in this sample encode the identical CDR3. The CDR3 reads CSVEDRDGYTF. CDR3 DNA: TGCAGCGTTGAGGACAGGGATGGCTACACCTTC. V and J are TRBV29-1 and TRBJ1-2; TRBD1 aligns across 8 bases. V was clipped by 3 bases and J by 6 bases; unmatched bases: 0. CDR1 and CDR2 from the germline V gene are SQVTM and ANQGSEA. This CDR3 is 11 amino acids long.

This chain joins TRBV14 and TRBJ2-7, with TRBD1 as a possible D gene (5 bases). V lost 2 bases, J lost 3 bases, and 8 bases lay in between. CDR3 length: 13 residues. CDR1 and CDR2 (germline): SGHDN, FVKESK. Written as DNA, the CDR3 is TGTGCCAGCAGCCAATGGCAGGGCTACGAGCAGTACTTC. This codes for CASSQWQGYEQYF.

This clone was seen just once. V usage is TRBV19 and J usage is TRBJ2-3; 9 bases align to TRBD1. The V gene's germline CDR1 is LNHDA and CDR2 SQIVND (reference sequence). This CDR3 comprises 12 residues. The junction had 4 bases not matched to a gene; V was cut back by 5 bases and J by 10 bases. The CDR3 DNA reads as TGTGCCAGTAGTGTCGACAGGGGGGCGCAGTATTTT. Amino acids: CASSVDRGAQYF.

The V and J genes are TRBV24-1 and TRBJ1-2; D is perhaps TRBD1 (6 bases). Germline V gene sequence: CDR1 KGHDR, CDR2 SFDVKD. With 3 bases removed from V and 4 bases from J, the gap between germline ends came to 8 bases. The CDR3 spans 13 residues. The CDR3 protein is CATSDGGGYGYTF. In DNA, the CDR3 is TGTGCCACCAGTGATGGGGGCGGCTATGGCTACACCTTC.

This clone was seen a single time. CDR3 in amino acids: CASSESIAGSSYNEQFF. CDR3 sequence (DNA): TGCGCCAGCAGTGAGTCGATAGCGGGTAGCTCCTACAATGAGCAGTTCTTC. V usage is TRBV10-1 and J usage is TRBJ2-1; the match to TRBD2 covers 7 bases. The CDR3 sequence is 17 residues long. Trimming removed 0 bases from V and 0 bases from J; junction bases left unmatched: 5. Germline V gene sequence: CDR1 WNHNN, CDR2 SYGVQD (reference sequence).

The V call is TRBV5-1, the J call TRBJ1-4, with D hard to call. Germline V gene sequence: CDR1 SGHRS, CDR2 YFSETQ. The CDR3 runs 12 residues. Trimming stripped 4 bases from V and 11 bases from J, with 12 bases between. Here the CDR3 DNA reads TGCGCCAGCAGCCCGGCCGGCGGGAAACTGTTTTTT. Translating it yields CASSPAGGKLFF.